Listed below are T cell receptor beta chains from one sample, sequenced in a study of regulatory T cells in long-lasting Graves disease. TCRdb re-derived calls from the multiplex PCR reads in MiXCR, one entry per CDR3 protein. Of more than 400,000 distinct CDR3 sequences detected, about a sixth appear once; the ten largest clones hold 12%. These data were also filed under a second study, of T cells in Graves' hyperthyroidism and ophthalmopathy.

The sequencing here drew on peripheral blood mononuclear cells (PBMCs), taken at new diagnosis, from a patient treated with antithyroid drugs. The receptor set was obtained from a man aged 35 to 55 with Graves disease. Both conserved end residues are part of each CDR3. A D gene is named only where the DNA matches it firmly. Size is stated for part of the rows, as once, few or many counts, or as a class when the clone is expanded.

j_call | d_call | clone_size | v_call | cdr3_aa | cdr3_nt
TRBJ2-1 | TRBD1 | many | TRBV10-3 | CAISGQGAYNEQFF | TGTGCCATCAGTGGACAGGGGGCCTACAATGAGCAGTTCTTC
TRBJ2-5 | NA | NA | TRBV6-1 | CASTPGRGKTQYF | TGTGCCAGCACCCCGGGGCGGGGCAAGACCCAGTACTTC
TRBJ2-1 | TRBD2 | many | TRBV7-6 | CASSLVAGDYEQFF | TGTGCCAGCAGCTTAGTAGCGGGAGATTATGAGCAGTTCTTC
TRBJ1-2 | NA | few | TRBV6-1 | CASSEGVNYGYTF | TGTGCCAGCAGTGAAGGAGTTAACTATGGCTACACCTTC
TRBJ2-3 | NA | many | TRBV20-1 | CSASVQGLTDTQYF | TGCAGTGCCTCGGTGCAGGGCCTCACAGATACGCAGTATTTT
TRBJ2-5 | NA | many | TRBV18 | CASSPGAAPETQYF | TGTGCCAGCTCACCAGGGGCAGCCCCAGAGACCCAGTACTTC
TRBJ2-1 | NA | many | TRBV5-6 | CASSARDSHRLRGQFF | TGTGCCAGCAGCGCCAGGGACTCCCATAGGCTACGTGGGCAGTTCTTC
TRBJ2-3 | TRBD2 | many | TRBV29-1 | CSVGTRVSDTQYF | TGCAGCGTTGGGACTAGAGTCTCAGATACGCAGTATTTT
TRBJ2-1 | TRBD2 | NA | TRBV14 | CASSRGLAGGGYNEQFF | TGTGCCAGCAGCCGGGGACTAGCGGGAGGTGGTTACAATGAGCAGTTCTTC
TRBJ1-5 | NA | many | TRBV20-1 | CSARPTVNSNQPQHF | TGCAGTGCTAGACCCACAGTAAATAGCAATCAGCCCCAGCATTTT
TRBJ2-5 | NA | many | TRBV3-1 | CASSQTLGPAETQYF | TGTGCCAGCAGCCAAACTCTAGGTCCCGCGGAGACCCAGTACTTC
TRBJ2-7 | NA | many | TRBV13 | CASSSTSTGDIRSYEQYF | TGTGCCAGCAGCTCCACAAGCACTGGGGACATTAGGTCCTACGAGCAGTACTTC
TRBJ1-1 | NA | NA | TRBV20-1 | CSAARGINTEAFF | TGCAGTGCCGCCAGGGGAATAAACACTGAAGCTTTCTTT
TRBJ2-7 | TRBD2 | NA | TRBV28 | CASSLGGLAVYEQYF | TGTGCCAGCAGTTTAGGGGGACTAGCGGTTTACGAGCAGTACTTC
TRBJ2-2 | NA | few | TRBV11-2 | CASSSQLSNTGELFF | TGTGCCAGCAGCTCCCAATTATCGAACACCGGGGAGCTGTTTTTT
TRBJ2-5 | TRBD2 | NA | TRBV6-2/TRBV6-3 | CASSDPRGETQYF | TGTGCCAGCAGTGACCCGCGGGGGGAGACCCAGTACTTC
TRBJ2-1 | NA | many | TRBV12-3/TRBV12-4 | CASSLGQDQYNEQFF | TGTGCCAGCAGTTTAGGGCAGGACCAATACAATGAGCAGTTCTTC
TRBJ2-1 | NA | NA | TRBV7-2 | CASSLVIHTYNEQFF | TGTGCCAGCAGCTTAGTGATCCATACCTACAATGAGCAGTTCTTC
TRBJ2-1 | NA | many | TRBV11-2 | CATARDFYEQFF | TGTGCCACCGCAAGGGATTTTTATGAGCAGTTCTTC
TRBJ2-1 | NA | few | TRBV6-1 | CASSTQEADEQFF | TGTGCCAGCAGTACCCAAGAGGCGGATGAGCAGTTCTTC
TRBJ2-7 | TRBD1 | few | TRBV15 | CATSRDRQGYEQYF | TGTGCCACCAGCAGAGATCGACAGGGCTACGAGCAGTACTTC
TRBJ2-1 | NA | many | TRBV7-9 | CASSNPSMAGNEQFF | TGTGCCAGCAGCAACCCTTCCATGGCGGGCAATGAGCAGTTCTTC
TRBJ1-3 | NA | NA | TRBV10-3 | CAISPSSGNTIYF | TGTGCCATCAGCCCGAGCTCTGGAAACACCATATATTTT
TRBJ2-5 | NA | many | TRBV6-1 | CASRPTGRGGETQYF | TGTGCCAGCAGACCTACAGGGAGAGGAGGAGAGACCCAGTACTTC
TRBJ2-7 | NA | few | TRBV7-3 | CASSLSPAVGSYEQYF | TGTGCCAGCAGCTTAAGCCCAGCCGTGGGATCCTACGAGCAGTACTTC
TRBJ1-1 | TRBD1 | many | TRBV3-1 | CASSQPGQGTEAFF | TGTGCCAGCAGCCAACCGGGACAGGGGACTGAAGCTTTCTTT
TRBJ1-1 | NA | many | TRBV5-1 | CASSSLDWDLNTEAFF | TGCGCCAGCAGCAGCTTAGATTGGGACCTGAACACTGAAGCTTTCTTT
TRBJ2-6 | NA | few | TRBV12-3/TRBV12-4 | CASSFGGWISGANVLTF | TGTGCCAGCAGTTTTGGGGGGTGGATCTCTGGGGCCAACGTCCTGACTTTC
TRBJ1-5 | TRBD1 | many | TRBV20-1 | CSASFGTGNQPQHF | TGCAGTGCTAGCTTCGGGACAGGCAATCAGCCCCAGCATTTT
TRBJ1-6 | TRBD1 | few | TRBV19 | CASRGQGYNSPLHF | TGTGCCAGTAGGGGACAGGGATATAATTCACCCCTCCACTTT
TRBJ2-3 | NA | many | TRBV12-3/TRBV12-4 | CASGPVPDTQYF | TGTGCCAGCGGTCCCGTCCCAGATACGCAGTATTTT
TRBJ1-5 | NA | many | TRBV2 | CASSAEPGGNQPQHF | TGTGCCAGCAGTGCCGAACCCGGGGGCAATCAGCCCCAGCATTTT
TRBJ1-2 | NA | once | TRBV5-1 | CASSLGQPQGGYTF | TGCGCCAGCAGCTTGGGGCAGCCTCAGGGTGGCTACACCTTC
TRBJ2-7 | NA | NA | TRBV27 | CASGQQGGEQYF | TGTGCCAGCGGACAGCAGGGCGGCGAGCAGTACTTC
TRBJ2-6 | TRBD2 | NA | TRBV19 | CASSNPSGGGSGANVLTF | TGTGCCAGTAGTAACCCGAGTGGCGGGGGCTCTGGGGCCAACGTCCTGACTTTC
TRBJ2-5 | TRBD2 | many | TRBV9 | CASSARLAGGVETQYF | TGTGCCAGCAGCGCAAGACTAGCGGGAGGCGTAGAGACCCAGTACTTC
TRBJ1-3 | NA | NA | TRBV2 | CASRTEPNTIYF | TGTGCCAGCAGGACTGAGCCCAACACCATATATTTT
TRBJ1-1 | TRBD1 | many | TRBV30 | CAWTNRGRGRNTEAFF | TGTGCCTGGACCAACAGGGGGCGAGGAAGGAACACTGAAGCTTTCTTT
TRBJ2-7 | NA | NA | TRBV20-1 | CSARGQGGYEQYF | TGCAGTGCTAGAGGGCAGGGGGGCTACGAGCAGTACTTC
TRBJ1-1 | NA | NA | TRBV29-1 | CSVVGPSTEAFF | TGCAGCGTTGTCGGGCCGAGCACTGAAGCTTTCTTT
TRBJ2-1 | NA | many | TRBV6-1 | CASSSPGSYNEQFF | TGCGCCAGCAGCTCCCCGGGGTCCTACAATGAGCAGTTCTTC
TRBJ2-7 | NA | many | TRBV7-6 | CASSFSDSYEQYF | TGTGCCAGCAGCTTCAGCGACTCCTACGAGCAGTACTTC
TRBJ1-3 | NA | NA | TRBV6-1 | CASSLRPSSGNTIYF | TGTGCCAGCAGCCTGAGACCGAGCTCTGGAAACACCATATATTTT
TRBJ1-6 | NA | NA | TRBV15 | CATSREGNIPSPLHF | TGTGCCACCAGCAGAGAAGGGAACATTCCTTCACCCCTCCACTTT
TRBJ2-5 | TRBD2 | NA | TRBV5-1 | CASRETGTSAQETQYF | TGCGCCAGCAGGGAAACCGGGACTAGCGCTCAAGAGACCCAGTACTTC
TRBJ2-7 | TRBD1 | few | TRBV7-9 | CASSLMTGSEQYF | TGTGCCAGCAGCTTGATGACAGGGTCAGAGCAGTACTTC
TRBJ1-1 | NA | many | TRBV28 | CASSPGIGNTEAFF | TGTGCCAGCAGCCCAGGGATTGGAAACACTGAAGCTTTCTTT
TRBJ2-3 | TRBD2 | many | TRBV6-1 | CATMRGGLAGSTDTQYF | TGTGCCACCATGAGGGGTGGACTAGCGGGCAGCACAGATACGCAGTATTTT
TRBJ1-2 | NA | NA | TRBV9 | CASSVGSKGWNYGYTF | TGTGCCAGCAGCGTAGGCTCGAAGGGCTGGAACTATGGCTACACCTTC
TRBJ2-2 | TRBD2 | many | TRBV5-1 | CASSLPTSGSTGELFF | TGCGCCAGCAGCCTTCCGACTAGCGGGAGCACCGGGGAGCTGTTTTTT
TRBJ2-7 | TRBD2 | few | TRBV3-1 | CASSQGVSGSYEQYF | TGTGCCAGCAGCCAAGGGGTTAGCGGGAGTTACGAGCAGTACTTC
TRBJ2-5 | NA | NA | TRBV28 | CASSPRTDFQETQYF | TGTGCCAGCAGCCCCCGGACAGATTTCCAAGAGACCCAGTACTTC
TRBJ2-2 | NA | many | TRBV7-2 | CASSLAGGSSTGELFF | TGTGCCAGCAGCTTAGCGGGTGGTAGTAGCACCGGGGAGCTGTTTTTT
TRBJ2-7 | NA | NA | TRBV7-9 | CASSLSDRVNEQYF | TGTGCCAGCAGCTTAAGCGACAGAGTAAACGAGCAGTACTTC